These T cell receptor beta chains were read from a single sample in a study of cytomegalovirus exposure and HLA in healthy donors. Measured with immunoSEQ multiplex PCR; TCRdb has only the in-frame clones, and not every one. The sample has some 150,000 clones; roughly 77% are singletons. Sequenced sample: PBMCs. All receptors derive from a young man in good health and CMV-seropositive. The CDR3 runs from the conserved cysteine through the conserved F or W. The order of the fields is V gene, J gene, clone size, D gene, CDR3 protein, CDR3 DNA. D genes are given only for firm matches. Clone size is shown for a subset of rows, as once, few, many or a class of expanded clone.

v_gene: TRBV10-3; j_gene: TRBJ2-2; abundance: once; d_gene: TRBD2; CDR3aa: CAITTGLAGASANTGELFF; CDR3nt: TGTGCCATCACCACGGGACTAGCGGGGGCCTCAGCGAACACCGGGGAGCTGTTTTTT
v_gene: TRBV28; j_gene: TRBJ2-7; abundance: -; d_gene: TRBD2; CDR3aa: CASSLLAGVSYEQYF; CDR3nt: TGTGCCAGCAGTCTCCTAGCGGGGGTAAGCTACGAGCAGTACTTC
v_gene: TRBV25-1; j_gene: TRBJ1-2; abundance: -; d_gene: TRBD1; CDR3aa: CASSGQGYGYTF; CDR3nt: TGTGCCAGCAGCGGACAGGGCTATGGCTACACCTTC
v_gene: TRBV10-3; j_gene: TRBJ2-7; abundance: -; d_gene: TRBD1; CDR3aa: CAISDPGQGRSSYEQYF; CDR3nt: TGTGCCATCAGTGATCCGGGACAGGGAAGGAGCTCCTACGAGCAGTACTTC
v_gene: TRBV4-2; j_gene: TRBJ2-2; abundance: once; d_gene: -; CDR3aa: CASSQDIGIGDGGTGELFF; CDR3nt: TGTGCCAGCAGCCAAGATATCGGGATAGGTGATGGAGGCACCGGGGAGCTGTTTTTT
v_gene: TRBV6-6; j_gene: TRBJ2-7; abundance: -; d_gene: TRBD1; CDR3aa: CASTRTGGPYEQYF; CDR3nt: TGTGCCAGCACTAGGACAGGGGGCCCCTACGAGCAGTACTTC
v_gene: TRBV30; j_gene: TRBJ1-5; abundance: few; d_gene: -; CDR3aa: CAWSVGEEQPQHF; CDR3nt: TGTGCCTGGAGTGTCGGGGAGGAGCAGCCCCAGCATTTT
v_gene: TRBV29-1; j_gene: TRBJ1-2; abundance: -; d_gene: TRBD1; CDR3aa: CSVESAPGQGGPPNGYTF; CDR3nt: TGCAGCGTTGAATCAGCACCGGGACAGGGGGGGCCCCCCAATGGCTACACCTTC
v_gene: TRBV5-1; j_gene: TRBJ1-4; abundance: few; d_gene: -; CDR3aa: CASSVASEKLFF; CDR3nt: TGCGCCAGCAGCGTGGCGAGTGAAAAACTGTTTTTT
v_gene: TRBV4-1; j_gene: TRBJ2-3; abundance: -; d_gene: TRBD2; CDR3aa: CASSQSPRGGDTDTQYF; CDR3nt: TGCGCCAGCAGCCAGAGCCCCCGGGGGGGGGACACAGATACGCAGTATTTT
v_gene: TRBV25-1; j_gene: TRBJ2-2; abundance: -; d_gene: -; CDR3aa: CASTGGNTGELFF; CDR3nt: TGTGCCAGCACCGGCGGGAACACCGGGGAGCTGTTTTTT
v_gene: TRBV11-3; j_gene: TRBJ2-5; abundance: -; d_gene: -; CDR3aa: CASSLGSRETQYF; CDR3nt: TGTGCCAGCAGCTTAGGTTCCCGGGAGACCCAGTACTTC
v_gene: TRBV28; j_gene: TRBJ1-5; abundance: once; d_gene: TRBD1; CDR3aa: CASRLDRGYNQPQHF; CDR3nt: TGTGCCAGCAGGCTGGACAGGGGGTATAATCAGCCCCAGCATTTT
v_gene: TRBV19; j_gene: TRBJ1-5; abundance: -; d_gene: TRBD1; CDR3aa: CASSIVRGQGHQPQHF; CDR3nt: TGTGCCAGTAGTATAGTAAGGGGACAGGGGCATCAGCCCCAGCATTTT
v_gene: TRBV7-9; j_gene: TRBJ1-2; abundance: -; d_gene: TRBD1; CDR3aa: CASSLAETGIYGYTF; CDR3nt: TGTGCCAGCAGCTTAGCCGAGACAGGGATCTATGGCTACACCTTC
v_gene: TRBV6-5; j_gene: TRBJ2-1; abundance: -; d_gene: TRBD2; CDR3aa: CASSYLGGGATGEQFF; CDR3nt: TGTGCCAGCAGTTACCTCGGCGGGGGGGCCACGGGTGAGCAGTTCTTC
v_gene: TRBV7-2; j_gene: TRBJ1-2; abundance: once; d_gene: -; CDR3aa: CASSETVSNYGYTF; CDR3nt: TGTGCCAGCAGCGAGACAGTATCTAACTATGGCTACACCTTC
v_gene: TRBV4-1; j_gene: TRBJ2-7; abundance: once; d_gene: TRBD1; CDR3aa: CASSQGLPGGYEQYF; CDR3nt: TGCGCCAGCAGCCAAGGGCTCCCAGGGGGCTACGAGCAGTACTTC
v_gene: TRBV5-6; j_gene: TRBJ1-5; abundance: -; d_gene: -; CDR3aa: CASSLAHSQPQHF; CDR3nt: TGTGCCAGCAGCTTGGCCCACTCTCAGCCCCAGCATTTT
v_gene: TRBV7-9; j_gene: TRBJ2-7; abundance: -; d_gene: TRBD1; CDR3aa: CASSWGQGGNEQYF; CDR3nt: TGTGCCAGCAGCTGGGGACAGGGAGGGAACGAGCAGTACTTC
v_gene: TRBV5-1; j_gene: TRBJ2-7; abundance: few; d_gene: -; CDR3aa: CASSLDYEQYF; CDR3nt: TGCGCCAGCAGCCTAGACTACGAGCAGTACTTC
v_gene: TRBV29-1; j_gene: TRBJ1-4; abundance: few; d_gene: -; CDR3aa: CSVWEPNEKLFF; CDR3nt: TGCAGCGTTTGGGAGCCGAATGAAAAACTGTTTTTT
v_gene: TRBV7-9; j_gene: TRBJ2-4; abundance: few; d_gene: TRBD2; CDR3aa: CASSGTGLAGNIQYF; CDR3nt: TGTGCCAGCAGCGGAACGGGACTAGCGGGTAACATTCAGTACTTC
v_gene: TRBV5-4; j_gene: TRBJ2-1; abundance: -; d_gene: TRBD1; CDR3aa: CASSLGLTGPNNEQFF; CDR3nt: TGTGCCAGCAGCTTGGGATTGACAGGGCCCAACAATGAGCAGTTCTTC
v_gene: TRBV7-6; j_gene: TRBJ2-1; abundance: -; d_gene: -; CDR3aa: CASSLEVSSVRNEQFF; CDR3nt: TGTGCCAGCAGCTTAGAGGTCTCTAGCGTCCGGAATGAGCAGTTCTTC
v_gene: TRBV18; j_gene: TRBJ1-2; abundance: -; d_gene: TRBD1; CDR3aa: CASSPGQGLVGYTF; CDR3nt: TGTGCCAGCTCACCGGGACAGGGCTTGGTCGGCTACACCTTC
v_gene: TRBV5-1; j_gene: TRBJ2-2; abundance: once; d_gene: TRBD2; CDR3aa: CASSQRGYTGELFF; CDR3nt: TGCGCCAGCAGCCAGCGGGGGTACACCGGGGAGCTGTTTTTT
v_gene: TRBV7-9; j_gene: TRBJ2-7; abundance: few; d_gene: -; CDR3aa: CASSPQGSREQYF; CDR3nt: TGTGCCAGCAGCCCACAGGGTTCCCGCGAGCAGTACTTC
v_gene: TRBV20-1; j_gene: TRBJ2-5; abundance: -; d_gene: -; CDR3aa: CSALKETQYF; CDR3nt: TGCAGTGCACTTAAAGAGACCCAGTACTTC
v_gene: TRBV15; j_gene: TRBJ2-1; abundance: -; d_gene: TRBD2; CDR3aa: CATKLAGGRDNEQFF; CDR3nt: TGTGCCACCAAGCTAGCGGGGGGTCGGGACAATGAGCAGTTCTTC
v_gene: TRBV6-5; j_gene: TRBJ2-1; abundance: few; d_gene: -; CDR3aa: CASSYRGYNEQFF; CDR3nt: TGTGCCAGCAGTTACAGGGGATACAATGAGCAGTTCTTC
v_gene: TRBV29-1; j_gene: TRBJ1-1; abundance: -; d_gene: -; CDR3aa: CSAGGPTGLNTEAFF; CDR3nt: TGCAGCGCTGGCGGCCCTACAGGGTTGAACACTGAAGCTTTCTTT
v_gene: TRBV18; j_gene: TRBJ1-1; abundance: -; d_gene: TRBD1; CDR3aa: CASSLRQGSTEAFF; CDR3nt: TGTGCCAGCTCACTGAGACAGGGCTCCACTGAAGCTTTCTTT